These 6 T cell receptor beta chains were all obtained from the same sample, sequenced in a study of regulatory T cells in long-lasting Graves disease. TCR beta libraries were built with iRepertoire HTBI primers and Arm-PCR of CDR3 regions. Via MiXCR, TCRdb re-called the multiplex PCR reads, giving one row per CDR3 protein. The sample lists roughly 500,000 distinct CDR3 sequences; 12% were seen once. Regarding time point: newly diagnosed GD, antithyroid drugs for less than 3 months. The TCR library was made from RNA extracted from PBMCs. These data also featured in a second study, about T cells in Graves' hyperthyroidism and ophthalmopathy.

Source: peripheral blood mononuclear cells (PBMCs), taken at new diagnosis, from a patient treated with antithyroid drugs. The receptors here all came from a woman in her twenties or thirties with Graves disease.

This clonotype was found many times. The chain is built from TRBV30 and TRBJ2-1; 9 nucleotides line up with TRBD2. This CDR3 region has 15 residues. Germline V lookup: CDR1 GTSNPN, CDR2 SVGIG (reference sequence). V lost 4 bases to trimming and J lost 3 bases; unmatched junction nucleotides: 7. The CDR3 DNA sequence: TGTGCCTGGACCCAGACTAGCGGAAGCTACAATGAGCAGTTCTTC. It translates to CAWTQTSGSYNEQFF.

This clonotype was seen repeatedly, ten times or more. DNA for the CDR3: TGTGCCAGCAGCTTGGACAGGGGCTTTACCTACGAGCAGTACTTC. Translating it yields CASSLDRGFTYEQYF. The rearrangement joins TRBV7-8 to TRBJ2-7, with 9 positions matching TRBD1. With V trimmed by 3 bases and J by 2 bases, 5 bases remained unmatched. Germline CDR1 reads SGHVS; CDR2 reads FQNEAQ. This CDR3 spans 15 amino acids.

This clonotype has at least ten counts. The chain uses TRBV20-1 and TRBJ2-1; D may be TRBD2 (6 bases). The germline CDR1 and CDR2 sequences are DFQATT and SNEGSKA (reference sequence). The CDR3 spans 14 residues. With 6 bases removed from V and 5 bases from J, the gap between germline ends came to 17 bases. CDR3 in amino acids: CSAPLVAADNEQFF. The CDR3 coding sequence is TGCAGTGCCCCTCTGGTAGCGGCGGACAATGAGCAGTTCTTC.

In its sample, this clonotype was seen a few times. The gene calls are TRBV7-9 and TRBJ2-1; 10 bases match TRBD2. Per germline, CDR1 SEHNR and CDR2 FQNEAQ (reference sequence). V gave up 5 bases and J gave up 6 bases; unmatched junction bases: 7. The CDR3 is 15 amino acids. CDR3 protein: CASSQLAGVGNEQFF. As DNA, the CDR3 is TGTGCCAGCAGCCAGCTAGCGGGAGTCGGCAATGAGCAGTTCTTC. The entire variable domain, with the rest obtained from reference TRBV7-9 and TRBJ2-1, is as follows: DTGVSQNPRHKITKRGQNVTFRCDPISEHNRLYWYRQTLGQGPEFLTYFQNEAQLEKSRLLSDRFSAERPKGSFSTLEIQRTEQGDSAMYLCASSQLAGVGNEQFFGPGTRLTVL.

This clonotype came up a few times. This chain joins TRBV19 and TRBJ2-7; TRBD2 might be the D (7 bases). Germline values: CDR1 LNHDA, CDR2 SQIVND (reference sequence). The CDR3 contains 16 residues. Trimming removed 6 bases from V and 0 bases from J, with 18 bases in between. This chain's CDR3 is CASSFRGGGSSYEQYF. CDR3 DNA sequence: TGTGCCAGTAGCTTCCGCGGGGGCGGTAGCTCCTACGAGCAGTACTTC.

This clonotype appeared a few times. The V and J genes are TRBV20-1 and TRBJ2-4; 16 bases are a match to TRBD2. CDR1 DFQATT and CDR2 SNEGSKA come from the germline V gene (reference sequence). CDR3 length equals 22 residues. V gave up 0 bases and J gave up 0 bases; unmatched junction bases: 14. CDR3 bases: TGCAGTGCTAGAGATAGAAACGTCTGGGGGACTAGCGGGAGGGGAGCCAAAAACATTCAGTACTTC. It is translated as CSARDRNVWGTSGRGAKNIQYF.